This T cell receptor (beta chain) was recorded in a study of blood T cell repertoires in COVID-19. Study overall: Sample material is recorded as cDNA or gDNA derived from T cells, B-cell-depleted T cells, or PBMCs.

Per the study methods: Estimated nucleated cell counts came from reference gene primer amplification. The protocol was immunoSEQ multiplex PCR, while the TCRdb copy is restricted to in-frame clones and leaves out a portion. The V and J calls and the clone size are those of that table, but D and trimming were determined from the DNA. The sample has 70,000 or so clones, approximately 85% seen once. The germline V gene has CDR1 LGHNA and CDR2 YNFKEQ. The CDR3 contains 14 residues. Trimming stripped 0 bases from V and 9 bases from J, with 11 bases between. The rearrangement joins TRBV4-2 to TRBJ2-2, with a possible D match to TRBD1 (6 bases). Material for sequencing was peripheral blood. The TCR sequence derives from an elderly woman with active or convalescent COVID-19. The CDR3: CASSQDTQGWELFF. In DNA form, the CDR3 reads TGTGCCAGCAGCCAAGATACACAGGGCTGGGAGCTGTTTTTT.